This T cell receptor beta chain was retrieved from a study of early T cells in non-severe SARS-CoV-2 infection. Whole-study context: Sequencing input comprised bulk RNA from unsorted whole blood; chain pairing was not available. Broader study findings: VDJdb matching skewed toward anti-spike CD8 responses, missing private and CD4 specificities.

As regards this clonotype: Its target is unknown.

Unique molecular identifiers were attached to individual cDNA molecules. TCRdb recomputed calls from the 5' RACE reads with MiXCR, one row per CDR3 protein. The sample records tens of thousands of distinct CDR3 sequences, 9.5% to 15% being singletons. Germline lookup yields CDR1 KGHDR and CDR2 SFDVKD. Trimming removed 6 bases from V and 3 bases from J, with 9 bases in between. CDR3 length: 13 amino acids. The chain is built from TRBV24-1 and TRBJ2-3, with a possible D match to TRBD1 (6 bases). The TCR sequence derives from an adult who was a healthcare worker with PCR-confirmed SARS-CoV-2 infection or an uninfected control (not recorded which). The specimen was whole blood, collected at baseline. The CDR3 nucleotides read TGTGCCACCAGTTCAGGGGTTACAGATACGCAGTATTTT. Its protein product is CATSSGVTDTQYF.